The 16 T cell receptor beta chains given below trace back to one sample, sequenced in a study of T cells in Graves' hyperthyroidism and ophthalmopathy. RNA transcripts served as the template for amplifying TCR beta CDR3 regions. HTBI primers were used for first-round RT-PCR of the TCR CDR3. TCRdb independently ran MiXCR on the multiplex PCR reads; one entry per CDR3 protein. Among around 300,000 distinct CDR3 sequences listed, 25% were seen once. Sequencing used blood. Every receptor here comes from a man in his forties with Graves' hyperthyroidism that later progressed to Graves' ophthalmopathy.

This clonotype was counted many times. The chain uses TRBV20-1 and TRBJ2-7; D gene ambiguous. CDR1 and CDR2 (germline): DFQATT, SNEGSKA (reference sequence). This CDR3 has 14 amino acids. Trimming pared 3 bases from V and 0 bases from J, leaving 12 bases between. The CDR3 protein is CSASSQRNSYEQYF. CDR3 sequence (DNA): TGCAGTGCTAGTTCCCAGCGAAACTCCTACGAGCAGTACTTC.

This clonotype was found a few times. V gene TRBV28 combines with J gene TRBJ2-5; TRBD1 matches 8 bases. The CDR3 has 13 amino acids. Germline V gene data show CDR1 as MDHEN and CDR2 as SYDVKM. V shed 6 bases and J 5 bases; nucleotides not matched to a gene: 5. The DNA of the CDR3 is TGTGCCAGCAGAGCAGGGGGCTCTGAGACCCAGTACTTC. Translated, it gives CASRAGGSETQYF.

This clonotype was picked up many times. The V and J genes are TRBV18 and TRBJ1-5; D remains unclear. Trimming shortened V by 2 bases and J by 5 bases, and 7 bases separated the two germline ends. CDR3 length: 13 residues. Germline assignment: CDR1 KGHSH and CDR2 LQKENI. CDR3 amino acids: CASSPGLDQPQHF. The CDR3 DNA reads TGTGCCAGCTCACCAGGGTTGGATCAGCCCCAGCATTTT. Full variable domain (missing parts from reference TRBV18 and TRBJ1-5): NAGVMQNPRHLVRRRGQEARLRCSPMKGHSHVYWYRQLPEEGLKFMVYLQKENIIDESGMPKERFSAEFPKEGPSILRIQQVVRGDSAAYFCASSPGLDQPQHFGDGTRLSIL.

Remarks on this clonotype: The germline gene is not matched at one end of the junction; a read error may be the cause. This chain uses TRBV6-1 with TRBJ2-7; no reliable D call. This CDR3 is built from 14 residues. Germline assignment: CDR1 MNHNS and CDR2 SASEGT. The CDR3 region is CAGSEETSTYEQYF. The CDR3 DNA follows: TGTGCCGGCAGTGAAGAGACAAGCACGTACGAGCAGTACTTC.

The sample holds many counts of this clonotype. This chain uses TRBV7-2 with TRBJ1-1, with D perhaps TRBD1 (5 bases). In germline, CDR1 is SGHTA, CDR2 FQGNSA. V dropped 0 bases and J dropped 4 bases, with 15 bases sitting between them. The CDR3 contains 16 residues. CDR3 nucleotide sequence: TGTGCCAGCAGCTTAGCGGGGCAGGCCGTAGGCACTGAAGCTTTCTTT. This sequence encodes CASSLAGQAVGTEAFF.

This clonotype came up many times. The chain uses TRBV27 and TRBJ1-2; no reliable D call. Trimming left V 3 bases short and J 3 bases short, with 11 bases between. The CDR3 totals 14 residues. Germline V gene lookup returns CDR1 MNHEY and CDR2 SMNVEV (reference sequence). The CDR3 nucleotides are TGTGCCAGCAGTTTCCACGGAAGAGACTATGGCTACACCTTC. Amino acids: CASSFHGRDYGYTF.

This clonotype was observed at least ten times. The chain employs TRBV4-1 and TRBJ2-5; D is uncertain. Trimming took 0 bases from V and 3 from J, leaving 11 bases between them. CDR1 MGHRA and CDR2 YSYEKL come from the germline V gene. There are 15 residues in the CDR3. The CDR3 nucleotides are TGCGCCAGCAGCCAAGAAGGTCAACCAGAAGAGACCCAGTACTTC. Residues: CASSQEGQPEETQYF.

This chain connects TRBV30 to TRBJ2-7; no clear D gene. The length of the CDR3 is 12 residues. The germline CDR1 and CDR2 sequences are GTSNPN and SVGIG (reference sequence). V gave up 0 bases and J gave up 4 bases, with 7 bases separating them. For the CDR3, the DNA is TGTGCCTGGAGTGTAGGCGATTACGAGCAGTACTTC. The encoded protein is CAWSVGDYEQYF.

This clonotype occurred many times. V gene TRBV2 combines with J gene TRBJ1-5; D gene ambiguous. With 6 bases removed from V and 3 bases from J, the gap between germline ends came to 15 bases. Germline-derived CDR1 and CDR2 are SNHLY and FYNNEI. This CDR3 is built from 15 residues. This CDR3 is CASRATMTSNQPQHF. The CDR3 DNA is TGTGCCAGCAGGGCGACAATGACTTCCAATCAGCCCCAGCATTTT.

As for this clonotype: Since the CDR3 does not end with the conserved phenylalanine or tryptophan, this likely comes from a read error. The CDR3 loop reads CANRGALDTEAFC. The CDR3, as DNA: TGCGCCAACCGGGGAGCTCTTGACACTGAAGCTTTCTGT. V usage is TRBV6-1 and J usage is TRBJ1-1, with D hard to call. The CDR3 consists of 13 residues. CDR1 and CDR2 (germline): MNHNS, SASEGT.

Many counts were recorded for this clonotype. V usage is TRBV6-1 and J usage is TRBJ2-7, with 8 bases matching TRBD2. There are 13 residues in the CDR3. Germline values: CDR1 MNHNS, CDR2 SASEGT. With 7 bases clipped from V and 2 bases from J, the junction kept 4 bases outside the gene matches. Here the CDR3 DNA reads TGTGCCAGCAAGCGGGAGCTCACCTACGAGCAGTACTTC. Amino acids: CASKRELTYEQYF.

This clonotype has at least ten counts. The gene calls are TRBV18 and TRBJ1-1; the match to TRBD1 covers 10 bases. The germline V gene encodes CDR1 KGHSH and CDR2 LQKENI. J gave up 4 bases and V 7 bases, and 12 bases lay outside the gene matches. The CDR3 extends over 16 amino acids. This CDR3 is CASFPGTGVGSTEAFF. CDR3 nucleotide sequence: TGTGCCAGCTTCCCCGGGACAGGGGTAGGTAGCACTGAAGCTTTCTTT.

This clonotype has a count of ten or more. The chain joins TRBV20-1 to TRBJ2-7, with D possibly matching TRBD1 (6 bases). Trimming took off 5 bases at V and 6 bases at J, with 20 bases between the two ends. There are 14 residues in the CDR3. The V gene's germline CDR1 is DFQATT and CDR2 SNEGSKA (reference sequence). The CDR3 bases are TGCAGTGCTGGATATTCGGGACACCTTTTCGAGCAGTACTTC. Its translation is CSAGYSGHLFEQYF.

This clonotype qualifies as large. V gene TRBV11-1 combines with J gene TRBJ1-1; possible D gene TRBD1, 5 bases. Trimming left V 7 bases short and J 11 bases short, with 23 bases between. Per germline, CDR1 SGHAT and CDR2 FQDESV (reference sequence). The CDR3 totals 14 residues. This CDR3 reads CASTEGRGQGSAFF. CDR3 bases: TGTGCCAGCACCGAAGGGAGGGGTCAAGGATCCGCTTTCTTT. The whole variable domain, filled in from reference TRBV11-1 and TRBJ1-1, reads EAEVAQSPRYKITEKSQAVAFWCDPISGHATLYWYRQILGQGPELLVQFQDESVVDDSQLPKDRFSAERLKGVDSTLKIQPAELGDSAMYLCASTEGRGQGSAFFGQGTRLTVV.

This clonotype appeared many times. The chain employs TRBV6-2 or TRBV6-3 and TRBJ1-5; D not certain. The CDR3 loop spans 16 amino acids. Looked up from germline, CDR1 is MNHEY and CDR2 is SVGEGT. Trimming removed 5 bases at V and 0 bases at J, with 14 bases between. The CDR3 spells CASSPTRTASNQPQHF. CDR3 nucleotides: TGTGCCAGCAGTCCTACCAGAACAGCTAGCAATCAGCCCCAGCATTTT.

This clonotype was detected many times. The rearrangement links TRBV27 to TRBJ1-2; weak D call: TRBD1 (5 bases). The CDR3 sequence is 16 residues long. Trimming pared 3 bases from V and 3 bases from J, leaving 17 bases between. The germline CDR1 and CDR2 sequences are MNHEY and SMNVEV (reference sequence). CDR3 loop: CASSFRNPGKDYGYTF. Here the CDR3 DNA reads TGTGCCAGCAGTTTTCGGAATCCAGGGAAAGACTATGGCTACACCTTC.